A single sample is the source of the 14 T cell receptor beta chains below, sequenced in a study of T-cell memory formation after mild COVID-19. TCRdb re-called the 5' RACE reads with MiXCR, one entry per CDR3 protein. The sample holds about 400,000 distinct CDR3 sequences, 13% to 15% seen once. The specimen sequenced was PBMCs or a T cell subset sorted from them (not recorded which). Receptors were obtained from a man aged 18 to 35 who had mild COVID-19 (a few samples of this study predate the infection). Cell type and time point are not known.

In its sample, this clonotype was seen many times. The CDR3 loop is CAWRSSYSTDTQYF. As DNA, the CDR3 is TGTGCCTGGAGGTCCAGCTATAGCACAGATACGCAGTATTTT. The V gene is TRBV30, the J gene TRBJ2-3; no reliable D call. Germline V gene data show CDR1 as GTSNPN and CDR2 as SVGIG (reference sequence). The V and J ends lost 3 bases and 0 bases respectively, with 10 bases between them. The CDR3 contains 14 residues.

This clonotype was seen a handful of times. V is TRBV7-9 and J is TRBJ1-1; a weak D match, TRBD1 (5 bases). Germline V gives CDR1 SEHNR, CDR2 FQNEAQ (reference sequence). V was shortened by 5 bases and J by 2 bases, with 12 bases between the two germline ends. This CDR3 is built from 14 residues. This chain's CDR3 is CASSVQQVNTEAFF. CDR3 in DNA: TGTGCCAGCAGCGTACAACAGGTTAACACTGAAGCTTTCTTT.

This clonotype was seen many times. This sequence joins TRBV28 and TRBJ1-5; D is perhaps TRBD1 (6 bases). This CDR3 contains 14 residues. The V end lost 5 bases, the J end lost 0 bases, and 8 bases lay between the germline ends. Germline V gene lookup returns CDR1 MDHEN and CDR2 SYDVKM. The chain's CDR3 is CASSKGGSNQPQHF. CDR3 DNA sequence: TGTGCCAGCAGTAAAGGGGGTAGCAATCAGCCCCAGCATTTT. Full variable domain (outside the CDR3, taken from reference TRBV28 and TRBJ1-5): DVKVTQSSRYLVKRTGEKVFLECVQDMDHENMFWYRQDPGLGLRLIYFSYDVKMKEKGDIPEGYSVSREKKERFSLILESASTNQTSMYLCASSKGGSNQPQHFGDGTRLSIL.

This clonotype was seen a few times. The CDR3 protein is CASSEQAGGTGNTIYF. CDR3 sequence (DNA): TGTGCCAGCAGTGAACAGGCAGGGGGCACTGGAAACACCATATATTTT. The chain links TRBV2 to TRBJ1-3, with TRBD1 matching over 8 bases. Germline trimming cut 2 bases from V and 2 bases from J; bases unmatched to any gene: 5. The V gene's germline CDR1 is SNHLY and CDR2 FYNNEI. The CDR3 has 16 amino acids.

This chain connects TRBV7-2 to TRBJ1-5, with D hard to call. The germline gives CDR1 SGHTA, CDR2 FQGNSA. Trimming stripped 6 bases from V and 2 bases from J, with 14 bases between. CDR3 length equals 15 residues. CDR3 DNA: TGTGCCAGCAGTTCTCAGGTTGGCGGCAATCAGCCCCAGCATTTT. Protein sequence: CASSSQVGGNQPQHF.

This clonotype was recorded many times. The chain combines TRBV4-1 with TRBJ2-5; D is perhaps TRBD1 (6 bases). From germline, CDR1 is MGHRA and CDR2 YSYEKL. V lost 4 bases, J lost 4 bases, and 19 bases lay in between. This CDR3 has 16 residues. The CDR3 DNA reads TGCGCCAGCAGCCTCACATCAGGGGTTCGGGGAGAGACCCAGTACTTC. It encodes CASSLTSGVRGETQYF.

The J gene is TRBJ2-3, the V gene TRBV28, with D possibly matching TRBD2 (6 bases). With 6 bases removed from V and 5 bases from J, the gap between germline ends came to 18 bases. This CDR3 is built from 15 residues. The V gene's germline CDR1 is MDHEN and CDR2 SYDVKM. The CDR3 DNA is TGTGCCAGCAGACCGGGATGGGGGGAAAGAGATACGCAGTATTTT. It encodes CASRPGWGERDTQYF.

There are a few counts of this clonotype. As DNA, the CDR3 is TGTGCCTGGAGTCCCGGGACAGGGAACACTGAAGCTTTCTTT. This codes for CAWSPGTGNTEAFF. V usage is TRBV30 and J usage is TRBJ1-1, with 8 bases aligning to TRBD1. CDR1 is GTSNPN and CDR2 is SVGIG in the germline V gene (reference sequence). The CDR3 length is 14 residues. Trimming cost V 2 bases and J 1 base; bases outside gene matches: 3.

J is TRBJ2-2 and V is TRBV11-2, with D maybe TRBD1 (5 bases). The V end lost 3 bases, the J end lost 0 bases, and 11 bases lay between the germline ends. CDR1 is SGHAT, CDR2 FQNNGV, per germline. The CDR3 loop spans 16 amino acids. CDR3 nucleotide sequence: TGTGCCAGCAGCTTTCAGGGCCCCCCGAACACCGGGGAGCTGTTTTTT. Its protein is CASSFQGPPNTGELFF.

This clonotype was seen a handful of times. The rearrangement links TRBV25-1 to TRBJ1-3, with D possibly being TRBD1 (6 bases). Germline assignment: CDR1 MGHDK and CDR2 SYGVNS. The CDR3 has 15 residues. Deletions cut 2 bases from V and 6 bases from J, with 14 bases between. CDR3 nucleotides: TGTGCCAGCAGTGAAGTCAACAGGGAGGAAAACACCATATATTTT. This gives the protein CASSEVNREENTIYF.

The V and J genes are TRBV5-4 and TRBJ2-1; 9 bases align to TRBD2. The CDR3 is 18 residues long. Germline V lookup: CDR1 SGHNT, CDR2 YYREEE (reference sequence). Unmatched junction bases numbered 15, after V lost 2 bases and J lost 6 bases. The CDR3 nucleotides read TGTGCCAGCAGCTTTAGGACTAGCGTCCGGGGCGAGGGCAATGAGCAGTTCTTC. Amino acids: CASSFRTSVRGEGNEQFF.

J is TRBJ2-5 and V is TRBV18, with D possibly TRBD1 on 6 matching bases. Deletions cut 3 bases from V and 1 base from J, with 9 bases between. Germline CDR1 reads KGHSH; CDR2 reads LQKENI. The CDR3 consists of 14 residues. CDR3 amino acids: CASSPGTLQETQYF. The CDR3 nucleotides read TGTGCCAGCTCACCCGGGACACTCCAAGAGACCCAGTACTTC.

CDR3 loop: CASSQGLAEPETQYF. CDR3 bases: TGTGCCAGCAGCCAAGGACTAGCGGAACCGGAGACCCAGTACTTC. The J gene is TRBJ2-5, the V gene TRBV4-2, with TRBD2 matching over 9 bases. Germline V lookup: CDR1 LGHNA, CDR2 YNFKEQ. The CDR3 length is 15 residues. Trimming took 1 base from V and 5 from J; bases not matched to a gene: 5.

The table lists this clonotype with many counts. J is TRBJ1-1 and V is TRBV5-1; D perhaps matches TRBD1 (5 bases). In germline, CDR1 is SGHRS, CDR2 YFSETQ. The CDR3 extends over 13 amino acids. V lost 3 bases and J lost 5, with 11 bases in between. The CDR3 spells CASSSDRGTEAFF. The CDR3 DNA is TGCGCCAGCAGCTCGGACCGGGGGACTGAAGCTTTCTTT.